This T cell receptor (beta chain) originates from a study of CD8+ T cells in alopecia areata. Obtained from alopecia areata patients were lesional scalp punch biopsies along with peripheral blood. This clone is classed as medium-sized. Germline trimming cut 4 bases from V and 0 bases from J; bases unmatched to any gene: 2. The CDR3 totals 14 residues. Germline lookup yields CDR1 SNHLY and CDR2 FYNNEI. Following extraction, RNA underwent reverse transcription to cDNA, which served as the sequencing template. This table comes from immunoSEQ multiplex PCR, and its TCRdb copy is limited to in-frame clones, with some not included. The sample contains 55,000 to 65,000 clones, 44% of which appear only once.

The receptor's source is a human donor with alopecia areata. The sequenced material came from NKG2D-low CD8+ T cells sorted from blood. This chain joins TRBV2 and TRBJ2-5, with 7 bases that match TRBD2. The CDR3 DNA is TGTGCCAGCAGTGGGCTAGCGGACCAAGAGACCCAGTACTTC. Protein: CASSGLADQETQYF.